A single sample gave rise to the 29 T cell receptor beta chains below, sequenced in a study of Graves' ophthalmopathy and Graves' hyperthyroidism. From RNA, the CDR3 regions of TCR beta chains were amplified and sequenced. After a first-round RT-PCR with HTBI primers, a second-round multiplex PCR was run. TCRdb redid the calling of the multiplex PCR reads with MiXCR, one entry per CDR3 protein. This sample has about 740,000 distinct CDR3 sequences; 40% occur once, and the top ten carry less than 55%. The sequencing input was peripheral blood. The receptors stem from an adult man with Graves' ophthalmopathy.

As to this clonotype: Compared with germline, one end of the junction differs, possibly owing to a read error. Here the CDR3 DNA reads TGTGCCAGCAGGCGATACAGGGGCGGGGAGTACGAGCAGTACTTC. Translated, it gives CASRRYRGGEYEQYF. This chain uses TRBV10-2 with TRBJ2-7, with D maybe TRBD1 (7 bases). The CDR3 is made up of 15 amino acids. Germline lookup yields CDR1 WSHSY and CDR2 SAAADI.

Turning to this clonotype: This clone may be a read error of a much larger clone one base away. The V and J genes are TRBV2 and TRBJ1-4, with a possible D match to TRBD1 (5 bases). Trimming removed 2 bases from V and 6 bases from J, with 10 bases in between. This CDR3 spans 14 amino acids. Per the germline V gene, CDR1 is SNHLY and CDR2 is FYNNEI. The CDR3 DNA is TGTGCCAGCAGTGAAACGCGGGGCGATGAAAAACTGTTTTTT. Its translation: CASSETRGDEKLFF.

A note on this clonotype: In this CDR3 the conserved last residue, phenylalanine or tryptophan, is missing, so a read error is likely. The rearrangement joins TRBV7-9 to TRBJ2-5; 13 bases match TRBD2. Germline V CDR1 and CDR2: SEHNR, FQNEAQ (reference sequence). CDR3 length: 16 residues. With V trimmed by 3 bases and J by 4 bases, 5 bases remained unmatched. The CDR3 is CASSLGTSGKGETQYL. The CDR3 nucleotides read TGTGCCAGCAGCTTGGGGACTAGCGGGAAGGGAGAGACCCAGTACCTC.

This clonotype was seen only a few times. The chain combines TRBV5-6 with TRBJ2-5, with D tentatively TRBD2 (5 bases). This CDR3 has 13 amino acids. The V gene's germline CDR1 is SGHDT and CDR2 YYEEEE. V lost 6 bases to trimming and J lost 1 base, with 10 bases between them. In nucleotides, the CDR3 is TGTGCCAGCAAAGACTATATCCAAGAGACCCAGTACTTC. Translating it yields CASKDYIQETQYF.

Written as DNA, the CDR3 is TGTGCCAGCAGCTCCTTCGGCGGGGAGCTGTTTTTT. Its translation: CASSSFGGELFF. The genes are TRBV7-2 and TRBJ2-2; D is uncertain. From germline, CDR1 is SGHTA and CDR2 FQGNSA. The CDR3 has 12 amino acids. Trimming pared 4 bases from V and 7 bases from J, leaving 7 bases between.

This clonotype was detected many times. This rearrangement joins TRBV10-3 to TRBJ1-4; TRBD1 might be the D (6 bases). V dropped 8 bases and J dropped 5 bases, with 9 bases sitting between them. The CDR3 sequence is 12 residues long. Germline lookup yields CDR1 ENHRY and CDR2 SYGVKD. CDR3 in amino acids: CAIGQINEKLFF. For the CDR3, the DNA is TGTGCCATCGGACAGATCAATGAAAAACTGTTTTTT.

This clonotype has a handful of counts. The chain has TRBV20-1 and TRBJ1-5, with D possibly being TRBD1 (6 bases). The CDR3 has 13 residues. Germline assignment: CDR1 DFQATT and CDR2 SNEGSKA (reference sequence). The germline V and J ends were trimmed by 4 bases and 5 bases, with 12 bases remaining between them. This chain's CDR3 is CSAIRGGYQPQHF. The CDR3 coding sequence is TGCAGTGCTATTCGAGGGGGGTATCAGCCCCAGCATTTT.

This clonotype was seen many times. This rearrangement joins TRBV7-9 to TRBJ2-7, with a possible D match to TRBD1 (6 bases). Germline V lookup: CDR1 SEHNR, CDR2 FQNEAQ (reference sequence). Trimming stripped 4 bases from V and 2 bases from J, with 15 bases between. This CDR3 region has 15 residues. DNA of the CDR3: TGTGCCAGCAGCTCCGGGCCGCAGGGGACCTACGAGCAGTACTTC. It is translated as CASSSGPQGTYEQYF.

V and J are TRBV14 and TRBJ2-7; perhaps TRBD1 as D (5 bases). The J call is doubtful: the DNA matches TRBJ2-5 better. The CDR3 consists of 13 residues. CDR1 and CDR2 (germline): SGHDN, FVKESK. CDR3 sequence reads: CASLPGSRETQYF. CDR3 bases: TGTGCCAGCTTACCAGGGTCTCGGGAGACCCAGTACTTC.

At least ten counts were recorded for this clonotype. The V call is TRBV29-1, the J call TRBJ1-4; a possible D gene is TRBD1 (5 bases). The V and J ends lost 4 bases and 3 bases respectively, with 12 bases between them. CDR1 SQVTM and CDR2 ANQGSEA come from the germline V gene. This CDR3 contains 14 residues. The CDR3: CSVVLGLPNEKLFF. The CDR3 nucleotides are TGCAGCGTTGTGTTGGGACTGCCTAATGAAAAACTGTTTTTT. Full variable domain (remainder filled in from reference TRBV29-1 and TRBJ1-4): SAVISQKPSRDICQRGTSLTIQCQVDSQVTMMFWYRQQPGQSLTLIATANQGSEATYESGFVIDKFPISRPNLTFSTLTVSNMSPEDSSIYLCSVVLGLPNEKLFFGSGTQLSVL.

At least ten counts were recorded for this clonotype. The chain recombines TRBV7-9 with TRBJ2-7; D gene ambiguous. This CDR3 is built from 14 residues. In germline, CDR1 is SEHNR, CDR2 FQNEAQ (reference sequence). With 4 bases removed from V and 2 bases from J, the gap between germline ends came to 12 bases. CDR3 coding DNA: TGTGCCAGCAGCTCACCGGGCCGACCCTACGAGCAGTACTTC. This gives the protein CASSSPGRPYEQYF.

The V and J genes are TRBV5-5 and TRBJ2-7; TRBD1 matches 7 bases. Germline values: CDR1 SGHKS, CDR2 YYEKEE (reference sequence). CDR3 size: 15 residues. V shed 1 base and J 3 bases; nucleotides not matched to a gene: 7. For the CDR3, the DNA is TGTGCCAGCAGCTTGTCCCGGGACAGTTACTACGAGCAGTACTTC. Protein product: CASSLSRDSYYEQYF.

J is TRBJ2-7 and V is TRBV4-1, with D perhaps matching TRBD1 (5 bases). This CDR3 has 16 amino acids. Trimming pared 1 base from V and 7 bases from J, leaving 20 bases between. The germline V gene has CDR1 MGHRA and CDR2 YSYEKL. The CDR3: CASSQVVGHPLGEQYF. The DNA of the CDR3 is TGCGCCAGCAGCCAAGTTGTCGGACACCCATTGGGGGAGCAGTACTTC.

Ten or more counts support this clonotype. The genes are TRBV7-7 and TRBJ2-5; possible D gene TRBD1, 6 bases. Between the trimmed V and J ends, which lost 5 bases and 5 bases, there was a span of 12 bases. The CDR3 runs to 13 residues. Germline CDR1 is SSHAT and CDR2 is FNYEAQ (reference sequence). This CDR3 reads CASSTGLAETQYF. The CDR3 nucleotides read TGTGCCAGCAGCACAGGGTTGGCTGAGACCCAGTACTTC. Combining the CDR3 with reference TRBV7-7 and TRBJ2-5 gives the whole variable domain GAGVSQSPRYKVTKRGQDVTLRCDPISSHATLYWYQQALGQGPEFLTYFNYEAQPDKSGLPSDRFSAERPEGSISTLTIQRTEQRDSAMYRCASSTGLAETQYFGPGTRLLVL.

This clonotype was recorded a few times. The gene calls are TRBV10-3 and TRBJ1-2; D may be TRBD1 (5 bases). Germline V gives CDR1 ENHRY, CDR2 SYGVKD. Trimming cost V 10 bases and J 4 bases, with 16 bases left between them. The CDR3 runs 13 residues. In DNA, the CDR3 is TGTGCCAGCAGCGGGGCCAGAATCTATGGCTACACCTTC. Protein: CASSGARIYGYTF.

V usage is TRBV12-3 or TRBV12-4 and J usage is TRBJ1-2; the D is unclear. Trimming stripped 4 bases from V and 0 bases from J, with 6 bases between. This CDR3 is built from 13 residues. CDR3 nucleotide sequence: TGTGCCAGCAGTTCGGACGCTAACTATGGCTACACCTTC. This gives the protein CASSSDANYGYTF.

There are many counts of this clonotype. The gene calls are TRBV2 and TRBJ1-5; D is undetermined. The CDR3 length is 13 residues. Per germline, CDR1 SNHLY and CDR2 FYNNEI. V lost 4 bases and J lost 2, with 6 bases in between. CDR3 DNA sequence: TGTGCCAGCAGTGTCGAGGGCAATCAGCCCCAGCATTTT. It translates to CASSVEGNQPQHF.

This clonotype occurred a few times. This chain links TRBV2 with TRBJ2-5, with a tentative D call TRBD2 (5 bases). The germline V gene has CDR1 SNHLY and CDR2 FYNNEI. The V and J ends lost 4 bases and 7 bases respectively, with 19 bases between them. The CDR3 has 15 residues. CDR3 coding DNA: TGTGCCAGCAGTGCCCTAGGCGAGGGCGGAAGGACCCAGTACTTC. Its translation: CASSALGEGGRTQYF.

This rearrangement joins TRBV11-2 to TRBJ2-7, with D maybe TRBD2 (7 bases). The CDR3 is 16 amino acids. Deletions cut 2 bases from V and 6 bases from J, with 20 bases between. Germline V gene data show CDR1 as SGHAT and CDR2 as FQNNGV. CDR3 nucleotides: TGTGCCAGCAGCTTAAGCGCGGGGGCAGGACCCCTCGAGCAGTACTTC. Residues: CASSLSAGAGPLEQYF.

This clonotype appeared many times. The chain uses TRBV14 and TRBJ1-2; D remains unclear. The length of the CDR3 is 13 residues. Trimming pared 4 bases from V and 2 bases from J, leaving 8 bases between. Germline CDR1 SGHDN, CDR2 FVKESK. DNA of the CDR3: TGTGCCAGCAGCCCAAACAGAAACTATGGCTACACCTTC. Its protein is CASSPNRNYGYTF.

This clonotype was recorded many times. The chain couples TRBV7-9 to TRBJ1-2; 8 nucleotides match TRBD1. The V gene's germline CDR1 is SEHNR and CDR2 FQNEAQ (reference sequence). The trim removed 5 bases at V and 6 bases at J, leaving 5 bases unmatched. The CDR3 is 13 amino acids. The CDR3 spells CASSEDRAHGYTF. CDR3 DNA: TGTGCCAGCAGCGAGGACAGGGCGCATGGCTACACCTTC.

This clonotype appeared once. The rearrangement joins TRBV2 to TRBJ1-5, with D uncertain. This CDR3 has 16 residues. The germline V and J ends were trimmed by 11 bases and 0 bases, with 20 bases remaining between them. Germline CDR1 SNHLY, CDR2 FYNNEI. CDR3 DNA: TGTGCCTGGAGCCGAAGCGAAAGTTATAGCAATCAGCCCCAGCATTTT. Translated: CAWSRSESYSNQPQHF.

This chain connects TRBV14 to TRBJ2-5, with TRBD2 matching 7 bases. The V gene end was trimmed by 0 bases and the J gene end by 5 bases; junction bases not matched to a gene: 9. The CDR3 totals 16 residues. From germline, CDR1 is SGHDN and CDR2 FVKESK. The CDR3 loop is CASSQDEGTMSETQYF. The CDR3 DNA follows: TGTGCCAGCAGCCAAGATGAAGGGACTATGTCGGAGACCCAGTACTTC. The full variable domain, its missing parts supplied by reference TRBV14 and TRBJ2-5, is EAGVTQFPSHSVIEKGQTVTLRCDPISGHDNLYWYRRVMGKEIKFLLHFVKESKQDESGMPNNRFLAERTGGTYSTLKVQPAELEDSGVYFCASSQDEGTMSETQYFGPGTRLLVL.

This clonotype was seen only a few times. The gene calls are TRBV19 and TRBJ1-1, with TRBD1 identical over 8 bases. After removal of 2 bases from V and 2 bases from J, the junction contained 7 bases not matched to a gene. The CDR3 is 16 residues long. The germline V gene encodes CDR1 LNHDA and CDR2 SQIVND (reference sequence). The CDR3: CASSITLGQVNTEAFF. The DNA for the CDR3 is TGTGCCAGTAGTATAACGTTGGGACAGGTAAACACTGAAGCTTTCTTT.

The V gene is TRBV20-1, the J gene TRBJ1-1, with D possibly matching TRBD1 (5 bases). V shed 7 bases and J shed 4 bases, with 19 bases lying between them. The CDR3 runs to 14 residues. Germline V gives CDR1 DFQATT, CDR2 SNEGSKA (reference sequence). The CDR3 coding sequence is TGCAGTGGAGGGGAGGGACCCATGAGCACTGAAGCTTTCTTT. Protein sequence: CSGGEGPMSTEAFF.

Ten or more counts support this clonotype. This chain uses TRBV2 with TRBJ1-5; possible D gene TRBD1, 5 bases. The CDR3 totals 14 residues. The germline CDR1 and CDR2 sequences are SNHLY and FYNNEI. V dropped 6 bases and J dropped 0 bases, with 9 bases sitting between them. In DNA, the CDR3 is TGTGCCAGCAGGATACAGGTTAGCAATCAGCCCCAGCATTTT. It codes for CASRIQVSNQPQHF.

CDR3 in DNA: TGCGCCAGCAGCCAAGAATGGGCTGGTTCGACCTACGAGCAGTACTTC. Translation gives CASSQEWAGSTYEQYF. V gene TRBV4-3 combines with J gene TRBJ2-7; D is unresolved. The length of the CDR3 is 16 residues. Trimming pared 0 bases from V and 2 bases from J, leaving 14 bases between. Germline loops: CDR1 LGHNA, CDR2 YSLEER.

This clonotype came up many times. The V gene is TRBV6-2 or TRBV6-3, the J gene TRBJ2-7; D possibly matches TRBD1 or TRBD2 (6 bases each). The germline V gene encodes CDR1 MNHEY and CDR2 SVGEGT. Trimming shortened V by 6 bases and J by 2 bases, and 14 bases separated the two germline ends. The CDR3 loop spans 14 amino acids. The CDR3: CASRRDNSPYEQYF. The CDR3 nucleotides read TGTGCCAGCAGGCGGGACAACAGTCCCTACGAGCAGTACTTC.

The chain couples TRBV15 to TRBJ2-5; perhaps TRBD2 as D (5 bases). Trimming shortened V by 10 bases and J by 2 bases, and 8 bases separated the two germline ends. Germline V gene lookup returns CDR1 LNHNV and CDR2 YYDKDF (reference sequence). The CDR3 runs 11 residues. As DNA, the CDR3 is TGTGCCATCGGGGAACAAGAGACCCAGTACTTC. Its translation: CAIGEQETQYF.